The 14 T cell receptor beta chains given below trace back to one sample, sequenced in a study of shared clonotypes between healthy human individuals. As defined, naive CD8 cells were CD45RO-negative and positively selected for CCR7, with terminally differentiated effector memory CD45RA+ cells excluded. TCRdb's copy holds only in-frame clones and misses some; the assay was immunoSEQ multiplex PCR. The table shows roughly 1,800,000 clones, with roughly 94% occurring only once. The sample was naive CD8+ T cells sorted from blood. The source is a man between 18 and 29 years old in good health.

J is TRBJ2-5 and V is TRBV30; D possibly corresponds to TRBD2 (5 bases). V was shortened by 2 bases and J by 4 bases, with 17 bases between the two germline ends. Germline loops: CDR1 GTSNPN, CDR2 SVGIG (reference sequence). The CDR3 is made up of 15 amino acids. The CDR3, as DNA: TGTGCCTGGAGTCCCCCTTGGCTAGCTGTAGAGACCCAGTACTTC. Amino acid sequence: CAWSPPWLAVETQYF.

The V call is TRBV7-8, the J call TRBJ1-4, with 9 bases matching TRBD1. Germline-derived CDR1 and CDR2 are SGHVS and FQNEAQ. V was clipped by 3 bases and J by 8 bases; unmatched bases: 7. The CDR3 is 15 residues long. The chain's CDR3 is CASSFRDRDEEKLFF. The CDR3 region has the DNA TGTGCCAGCAGCTTTCGGGACAGGGATGAGGAAAAACTGTTTTTT.

The V and J genes are TRBV25-1 and TRBJ2-7, with 7 positions matching TRBD1. The ends lost 2 bases at V and 0 bases at J; junction bases unmatched: 7. This CDR3 is 16 amino acids long. CDR1 is MGHDK, CDR2 SYGVNS, per germline. The CDR3 DNA reads as TGTGCCAGCAGTGAAATGGGACAGTACTCCTCCTACGAGCAGTACTTC. Its protein product is CASSEMGQYSSYEQYF.

The V call is TRBV28, the J call TRBJ1-2; D is perhaps TRBD1 (6 bases). Germline V CDR1 and CDR2: MDHEN, SYDVKM. With 3 bases removed from V and 5 bases from J, the gap between germline ends came to 16 bases. There are 15 residues in the CDR3. The CDR3 DNA reads as TGTGCCAGCAGTTTTCCTCTCACAGGGTATTATGGCTACACCTTC. It is translated as CASSFPLTGYYGYTF.

The chain is built from TRBV6-5 and TRBJ2-1, with 9 bases matching TRBD1. Per germline, CDR1 MNHEY and CDR2 SVGAGI. V shed 2 bases, J shed 6 bases, and the junction held 5 bases outside the gene matches. The CDR3 runs 15 residues. The CDR3 region is CASSYGDRVVNEQFF. For the CDR3, the DNA is TGTGCCAGCAGTTACGGGGACAGGGTGGTCAATGAGCAGTTCTTC.

The chain employs TRBV7-8 and TRBJ2-5, with unresolved D. Between the trimmed V and J ends, which lost 3 bases and 2 bases, there was a span of 7 bases. Germline CDR1 reads SGHVS; CDR2 reads FQNEAQ. The CDR3 contains 13 residues. This chain's CDR3 is CASSFPGQETQYF. The CDR3 nucleotides are TGTGCCAGCAGCTTTCCCGGTCAAGAGACCCAGTACTTC.

This clone appeared once. The chain recombines TRBV9 with TRBJ2-5; D is perhaps TRBD2 (6 bases). V gave up 3 bases and J gave up 5 bases, with 23 bases separating them. CDR1 SGDLS and CDR2 YYNGEE come from the germline V gene. The CDR3 has 17 amino acids. CDR3 DNA sequence: TGTGCCAGCAGCGCGTGGGGCCGGGCGGGGTACGGGGAGACCCAGTACTTC. Amino acids: CASSAWGRAGYGETQYF.

The chain employs TRBV4-3 and TRBJ1-2; 7 bases line up with TRBD1. The germline gives CDR1 LGHNA, CDR2 YSLEER. This CDR3 is built from 15 residues. With 2 bases clipped from V and 6 bases from J, the junction kept 9 bases outside the gene matches. The CDR3 protein is CASSQLTGDEDGYTF. The CDR3 DNA follows: TGCGCCAGCAGCCAACTAACAGGGGACGAGGATGGCTACACCTTC.

This sequence joins TRBV4-3 and TRBJ2-7; 10 positions match TRBD2. V was pared by 0 bases and J by 3 bases, with 2 bases of the junction left unmatched. Germline lookup yields CDR1 LGHNA and CDR2 YSLEER. The CDR3 covers 15 residues. CDR3: CASSQERTSGYEQYF. The CDR3 DNA follows: TGCGCCAGCAGCCAAGAGAGGACTAGCGGCTACGAGCAGTACTTC.

This clone has a single count. CDR3 sequence reads: CASSGIRAGASYNEQFF. The CDR3 DNA is TGTGCCAGCAGCGGAATTAGAGCAGGGGCTTCCTACAATGAGCAGTTCTTC. The chain joins TRBV2 to TRBJ2-1; D is possibly TRBD1 (6 bases). The V gene's germline CDR1 is SNHLY and CDR2 FYNNEI. The CDR3 consists of 17 residues. The V and J ends lost 6 bases and 1 base respectively, with 19 bases between them. The variable domain in full, with the rest retrieved from reference TRBV2 and TRBJ2-1, is EPEVTQTPSHQVTQMGQEVILRCVPISNHLYFYWYRQILGQKVEFLVSFYNNEISEKSEIFDDQFSVERPDGSNFTLKIRSTKLEDSAMYFCASSGIRAGASYNEQFFGPGTRLTVL.

The rearrangement joins TRBV29-1 to TRBJ1-2; D might be TRBD1 (5 bases). The CDR3 contains 15 residues. V was pared by 7 bases and J by 5 bases, with 23 bases between. Germline-derived CDR1 and CDR2 are SQVTM and ANQGSEA. CDR3 region: CSADGGSGTVYGYTF. The CDR3 bases are TGCAGCGCCGACGGCGGGTCGGGGACTGTATATGGCTACACCTTC.

This chain links TRBV5-6 with TRBJ2-7, with 7 nucleotides matching TRBD2. This CDR3 has 15 amino acids. V trimming: 0 bases; J trimming: 3 bases; junction bases outside the gene matches: 6. CDR1 and CDR2 from the germline V gene are SGHDT and YYEEEE. The CDR3 sequence: CASSLGNGGFYEQYF. The DNA for the CDR3 is TGTGCCAGCAGCTTGGGTAACGGGGGGTTCTACGAGCAGTACTTC.

The chain couples TRBV7-6 to TRBJ1-5; D gene ambiguous. The CDR3 has 11 amino acids. Germline assignment: CDR1 SGHVS and CDR2 FNYEAQ. V was clipped by 8 bases and J by 7 bases, with 9 bases between them. DNA for the CDR3: TGTGCCAGCGAAAAATGCCAGCCCCAGCATTTT. Translating it yields CASEKCQPQHF.

The V and J genes are TRBV5-6 and TRBJ1-2; 9 bases line up with TRBD1. The V segment lost 2 bases and the J segment 2 bases; nucleotides outside the gene matches: 1. This CDR3 has 14 residues. Germline V lookup: CDR1 SGHDT, CDR2 YYEEEE. Written as DNA, the CDR3 is TGTGCCAGCAGCTTTGGGACAGGGAACTATGGCTACACCTTC. Translating it yields CASSFGTGNYGYTF.